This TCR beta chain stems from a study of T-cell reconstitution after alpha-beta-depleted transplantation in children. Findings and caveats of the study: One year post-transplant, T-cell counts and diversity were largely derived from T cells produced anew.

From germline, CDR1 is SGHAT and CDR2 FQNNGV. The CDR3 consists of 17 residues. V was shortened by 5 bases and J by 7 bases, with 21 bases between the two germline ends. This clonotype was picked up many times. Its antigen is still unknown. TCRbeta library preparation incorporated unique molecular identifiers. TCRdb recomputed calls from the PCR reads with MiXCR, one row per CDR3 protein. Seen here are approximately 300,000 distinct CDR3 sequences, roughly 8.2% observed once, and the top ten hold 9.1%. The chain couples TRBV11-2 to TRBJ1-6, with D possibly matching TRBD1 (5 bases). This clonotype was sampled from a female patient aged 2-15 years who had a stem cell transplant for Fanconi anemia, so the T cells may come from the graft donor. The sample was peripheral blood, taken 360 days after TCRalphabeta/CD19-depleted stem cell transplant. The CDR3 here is CASSPPFGTGWNSPLHF. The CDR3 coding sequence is TGTGCCAGCAGCCCCCCCTTCGGCACAGGATGGAATTCACCCCTCCACTTT.